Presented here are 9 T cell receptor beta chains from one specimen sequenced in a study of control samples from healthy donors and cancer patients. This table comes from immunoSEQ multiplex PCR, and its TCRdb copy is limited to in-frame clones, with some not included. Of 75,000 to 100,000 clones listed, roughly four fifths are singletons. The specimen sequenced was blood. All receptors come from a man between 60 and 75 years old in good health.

Here the CDR3 reads CASSLVGGTAYNEQFF. The CDR3 DNA reads as TGCGCCAGCAGCCTGGTCGGAGGGACCGCATACAATGAGCAGTTCTTC. This chain joins TRBV5-1 and TRBJ2-1, with a possible D match to TRBD2 (6 bases). Trimming shortened V by 4 bases and J by 4 bases, and 18 bases separated the two germline ends. The CDR3 is made up of 16 amino acids. The germline CDR1 and CDR2 sequences are SGHRS and YFSETQ.

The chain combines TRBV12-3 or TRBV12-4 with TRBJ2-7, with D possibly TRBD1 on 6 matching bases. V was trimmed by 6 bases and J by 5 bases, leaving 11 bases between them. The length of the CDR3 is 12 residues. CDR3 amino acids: CASRLDRNEQYF. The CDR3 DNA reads TGTGCCAGCAGACTTGACAGGAACGAGCAGTACTTC.

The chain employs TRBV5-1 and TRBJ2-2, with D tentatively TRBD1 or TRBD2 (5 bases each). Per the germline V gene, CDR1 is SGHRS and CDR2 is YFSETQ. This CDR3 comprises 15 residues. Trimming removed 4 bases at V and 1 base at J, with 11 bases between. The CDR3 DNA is TGCGCCAGCAGCCGTCTGGGGGAGAACACCGGGGAGCTGTTTTTT. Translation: CASSRLGENTGELFF.

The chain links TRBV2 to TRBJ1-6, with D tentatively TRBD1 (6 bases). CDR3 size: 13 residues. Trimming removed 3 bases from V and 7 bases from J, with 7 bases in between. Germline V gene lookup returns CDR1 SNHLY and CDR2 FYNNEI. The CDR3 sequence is CASSDQGNSPLHF. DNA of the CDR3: TGTGCCAGCAGTGATCAGGGGAATTCACCCCTCCACTTT.

CDR3 protein: CASSRRQPSAPLHF. The DNA for the CDR3 is TGTGCCAGCAGCCGCCGGCAGCCCAGTGCACCCCTCCACTTT. The chain couples TRBV11-2 to TRBJ1-6; D gene ambiguous. Germline CDR1 and CDR2: SGHAT and FQNNGV. Trimming stripped 5 bases from V and 11 bases from J, with 16 bases between. The CDR3 sequence is 14 residues long.

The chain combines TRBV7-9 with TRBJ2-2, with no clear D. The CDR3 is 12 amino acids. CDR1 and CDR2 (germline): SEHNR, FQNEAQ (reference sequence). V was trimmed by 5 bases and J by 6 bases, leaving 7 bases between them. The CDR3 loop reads CASSPLSGELFF. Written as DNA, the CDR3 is TGTGCCAGCAGCCCCCTCTCCGGGGAGCTGTTTTTT. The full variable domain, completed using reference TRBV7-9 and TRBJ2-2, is DTGVSQNPRHKITKRGQNVTFRCDPISEHNRLYWYRQTLGQGPEFLTYFQNEAQLEKSRLLSDRFSAERPKGSFSTLEIQRTEQGDSAMYLCASSPLSGELFFGEGSRLTVL.

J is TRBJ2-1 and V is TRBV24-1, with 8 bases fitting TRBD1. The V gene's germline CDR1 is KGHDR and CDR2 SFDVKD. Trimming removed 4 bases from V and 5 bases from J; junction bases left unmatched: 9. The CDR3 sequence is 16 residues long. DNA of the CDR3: TGTGCCACCAGTGAAGCAGGGGGCGGCCCCAACAATGAGCAGTTCTTC. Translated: CATSEAGGGPNNEQFF.

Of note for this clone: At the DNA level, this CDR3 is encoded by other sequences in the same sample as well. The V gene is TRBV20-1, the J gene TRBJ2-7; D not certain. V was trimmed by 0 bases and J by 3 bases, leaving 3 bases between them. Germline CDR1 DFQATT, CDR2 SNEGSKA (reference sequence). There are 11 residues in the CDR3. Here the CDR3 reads CSARENYEQYF. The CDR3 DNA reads TGCAGTGCTAGAGAGAACTACGAGCAGTACTTC.

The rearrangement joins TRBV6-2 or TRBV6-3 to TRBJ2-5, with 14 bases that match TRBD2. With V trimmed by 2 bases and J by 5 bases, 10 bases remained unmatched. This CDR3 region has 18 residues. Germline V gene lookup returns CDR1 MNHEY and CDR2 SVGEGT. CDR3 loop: CASSYVLGLAGEKETQYF. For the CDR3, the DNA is TGTGCCAGCAGTTACGTGTTGGGACTAGCGGGGGAGAAGGAGACCCAGTACTTC.